A selection of T cell receptor beta chains follows, all from one sample in a study of long-term antiretroviral therapy in people with HIV. Sequenced by immunoSEQ multiplex PCR; TCRdb stores in-frame clones only, minus some. Among roughly 18,000 clones listed, roughly 90% were seen once. The input for sequencing was unsorted PBMCs, taken 0.6 years after starting antiretroviral therapy. Receptor source: a woman in her thirties or forties with HIV. The CDR3 runs from the conserved cysteine through the conserved F or W. D genes are given only for firm matches. Clone size appears in some rows only: once, few, many, or a class for an expanded clone.

j_call v_call d_call clone_size cdr3_nt cdr3_aa
TRBJ1-2 TRBV6-5 TRBD1 NA TGTGCCAGCAGCCCGACAGGGGCCTATGGCTACACCTTC CASSPTGAYGYTF
TRBJ2-3 TRBV7-2 TRBD1 NA TGTGCCAGCAGCTTACGACAGGGGGGCACAGATACGCAGTATTTT CASSLRQGGTDTQYF
TRBJ2-1 TRBV5-6 TRBD2 NA TGTGCCAGCAGCTCGGGACTAGCGCTGAATGAGCAGTTCTTC CASSSGLALNEQFF
TRBJ2-3 TRBV10-3 NA NA TGTGCCATCAGTGCGCGGACAGACCCTGTGGATACGCAGTATTTT CAISARTDPVDTQYF
TRBJ1-6 TRBV7-9 NA few TGTGCCAGCAGCTTAGCGCCCGGGTCACCCCTCCACTTT CASSLAPGSPLHF
TRBJ1-2 TRBV6-1 TRBD1 NA TGTGCCAGCAGTGCGCCGGGACAGGGGGTTAGATTAGATGGCTACACCTTC CASSAPGQGVRLDGYTF
TRBJ1-2 TRBV5-1 TRBD1 NA TGCGCCAGCAGCTATCAGACAGGGGAGTATGGCTACACCTTC CASSYQTGEYGYTF
TRBJ1-4 TRBV19 NA NA TGTGCCAGTAGTATAGATCGGCCAGGAAAACTGTTTTTT CASSIDRPGKLFF
TRBJ1-2 TRBV29-1 TRBD1 NA TGCAGCGCTTCTCTCGGGACAGCTAACTATGGCTACACCTTC CSASLGTANYGYTF
TRBJ1-5 TRBV6-5 NA few TGTGCCAGCAGTTACGACAGCAATCAGCCCCAGCATTTT CASSYDSNQPQHF
TRBJ2-7 TRBV4-3 TRBD2 NA TGCGCCAGCAGCCAAGATGCGGGGGTCTACGAGCAGTACTTC CASSQDAGVYEQYF
TRBJ2-2 TRBV4-3 TRBD2 NA TGCGCCAGCAGCCAACCGGGACTACTTACCGGGGAGCTGTTTTTT CASSQPGLLTGELFF
TRBJ1-6 TRBV7-2 NA NA TGTGCCAGCAGCTTAGTTGGGGCAGGCAATTCACCCCTCCACTTT CASSLVGAGNSPLHF
TRBJ1-2 TRBV6-5 NA NA TGTGCCAGCATGTACAGGGTAGCGCCTTATGGCTACACCTTC CASMYRVAPYGYTF
TRBJ2-5 TRBV5-1 NA NA TGCGCCAGCAGCTTGGGGGGGTCGGGGTACCAAGAGACCCAGTACTTC CASSLGGSGYQETQYF
TRBJ1-2 TRBV29-1 TRBD1 once TGCAGCGTTACATCGGGGACAGGGGTGCCTGGCTACACCTTC CSVTSGTGVPGYTF
TRBJ1-2 TRBV11-2 NA few TGTGCCAGCAGCTCCGACAGCCTGGGCTATGGCTACACCTTC CASSSDSLGYGYTF
TRBJ1-1 TRBV6-6 NA NA TGTGCCAGCAGTCCCGGGACGAACACTGAAGCTTTCTTT CASSPGTNTEAFF
TRBJ2-5 TRBV7-3 NA NA TGTGCCAGCAGCCGAGTTGGGGGACCGCTTGAGACCCAGTACTTC CASSRVGGPLETQYF
TRBJ2-2 TRBV19 NA NA TGTGCCAGTAGTCGTCAGGGCACTACCGGGGAGCTGTTTTTT CASSRQGTTGELFF
TRBJ2-7 TRBV6-5 TRBD2 few TGTGCCAGCAGTTATAGCGGGTTCGAGCAGTACTTC CASSYSGFEQYF
TRBJ2-5 TRBV5-6 TRBD2 NA TGTGCCAGCAGCCCATGGACTAGTCAAGAGACCCAGTACTTC CASSPWTSQETQYF
TRBJ1-5 TRBV18 TRBD1 NA TGTGCCAGCTCCCTCGGACAGGGTAACAATCAGCCCCAGCATTTT CASSLGQGNNQPQHF
TRBJ2-3 TRBV18 TRBD1 NA TGTGCCAGCTCACCACCAGTGACAGGGGGGTCAGATACGCAGTATTTT CASSPPVTGGSDTQYF
TRBJ1-4 TRBV5-1 NA NA TGCGCCAGCAGCTTGGGATTCGGGTCCGTGGGTGAAAAACTGTTTTTT CASSLGFGSVGEKLFF
TRBJ1-2 TRBV5-5 NA NA TGTGCCAGCAGCTTCGAAGCGGGATCCTATGGCTACACCTTC CASSFEAGSYGYTF
TRBJ1-5 TRBV7-2 NA NA TGTGCCAGCAGCTCCCAGGGGTTGAATCAGCCCCAGCATTTT CASSSQGLNQPQHF
TRBJ1-2 TRBV7-2 TRBD1 NA TGTGCCAGCCAAAGACAGACAGGGCTTAATTTTGGCTACACCTTC CASQRQTGLNFGYTF
TRBJ2-1 TRBV28 NA NA TGTGCCAGCAGCTCCCCCGGAAGGGCGTGGCAGTTCTTC CASSSPGRAWQFF
TRBJ1-2 TRBV6-1 NA NA TGTGCCAGCAGTGAAATGGGGGTCGGGGGTGGCTACACCTTC CASSEMGVGGGYTF